The clone carrying this TCR beta chain was observed a single time. TCRdb keeps only in-frame clones here, not all; method: immunoSEQ multiplex PCR. The table has over 250,000 clones, more than 75% seen once; the top ten hold approximately 2%. This record comes from a study of blood T cell repertoires in COVID-19. About the research overall: From T cells, B-cell-depleted T cells, or PBMCs came the material, which was cDNA or gDNA.

Living in about two dozen US areas, the participants were between about 18 and 95 years of age. The CDR3 covers 13 residues. Germline CDR1 KGHSH, CDR2 LQKENI. Trimming removed 2 bases at V and 8 bases at J, with 12 bases between. The sequence was collected from a woman in her sixties or seventies in a cohort exposed to, infected with or recovered from COVID-19 (not recorded which). The gene calls are TRBV18 and TRBJ1-2, with a tentative D call TRBD1 (6 bases). The sequenced material came from PBMCs or T cells enriched from blood (not recorded which). In DNA, the CDR3 is TGTGCCAGCTCACCAACAGGGCAAGAGGGCTACACCTTC. Amino acid sequence: CASSPTGQEGYTF.